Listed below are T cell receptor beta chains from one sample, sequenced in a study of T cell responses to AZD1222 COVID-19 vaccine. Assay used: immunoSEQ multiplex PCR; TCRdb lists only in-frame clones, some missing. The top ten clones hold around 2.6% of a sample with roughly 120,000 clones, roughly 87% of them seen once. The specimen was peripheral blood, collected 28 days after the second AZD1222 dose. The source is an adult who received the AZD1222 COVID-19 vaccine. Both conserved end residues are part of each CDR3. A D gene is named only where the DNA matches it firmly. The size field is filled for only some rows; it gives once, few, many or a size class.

CDR3 protein: CASSPDTNYGYTF; CDR3 DNA: TGCGCCAGCAGCCCTGATACTAACTATGGCTACACCTTC; V gene: TRBV5-1; D gene: NA; J gene: TRBJ1-2; clone size: NA
CDR3 protein: CASSPWTATLNYGYTF; CDR3 DNA: TGTGCCAGCAGCCCTTGGACAGCCACCCTTAACTATGGCTACACCTTC; V gene: TRBV7-2; D gene: NA; J gene: TRBJ1-2; clone size: NA
CDR3 protein: CATSDPGQDVGNEQFF; CDR3 DNA: TGTGCCACCAGTGACCCGGGACAGGACGTTGGGAATGAGCAGTTCTTC; V gene: TRBV24-1; D gene: TRBD1; J gene: TRBJ2-1; clone size: NA
CDR3 protein: CASSGPPPTGRTEAFF; CDR3 DNA: TGTGCCAGCAGTGGACCCCCACCTACAGGGCGGACTGAAGCTTTCTTT; V gene: TRBV6-1; D gene: NA; J gene: TRBJ1-1; clone size: NA
CDR3 protein: CAIGEKGTGTNYEQYF; CDR3 DNA: TGTGCCATCGGCGAAAAGGGGACAGGGACCAACTACGAGCAGTACTTC; V gene: TRBV10-3; D gene: TRBD1; J gene: TRBJ2-7; clone size: NA
CDR3 protein: CASGWGARRTGELFF; CDR3 DNA: TGTGCCAGTGGGTGGGGGGCCCGGCGCACCGGGGAGCTGTTTTTT; V gene: TRBV25-1; D gene: NA; J gene: TRBJ2-2; clone size: NA
CDR3 protein: CASSRLENTGELFF; CDR3 DNA: TGTGCCAGTAGTAGACTAGAGAACACCGGGGAGCTGTTTTTT; V gene: TRBV19; D gene: NA; J gene: TRBJ2-2; clone size: NA
CDR3 protein: CASSKTANSPLHF; CDR3 DNA: TGTGCCAGCAGTAAGACAGCGAATTCACCCCTCCACTTT; V gene: TRBV27; D gene: NA; J gene: TRBJ1-6; clone size: few
CDR3 protein: CAISRGDGGTDTQYF; CDR3 DNA: TGTGCCATCAGTAGGGGGGACGGGGGCACAGATACGCAGTATTTT; V gene: TRBV10-3; D gene: NA; J gene: TRBJ2-3; clone size: NA
CDR3 protein: CASSPGGGENTEAFF; CDR3 DNA: TGTGCCAGCAGCCCGGGAGGGGGGGAGAACACTGAAGCTTTCTTT; V gene: TRBV7-9; D gene: NA; J gene: TRBJ1-1; clone size: NA
CDR3 protein: CASSRTPGGGYEQYF; CDR3 DNA: TGTGCCAGTAGTAGAACCCCAGGGGGAGGATACGAGCAGTACTTC; V gene: TRBV19; D gene: NA; J gene: TRBJ2-7; clone size: NA
CDR3 protein: CAARQGAGDNSPLHF; CDR3 DNA: TGTGCCGCCCGGCAGGGGGCTGGGGATAATTCACCCCTCCACTTT; V gene: TRBV19; D gene: TRBD1; J gene: TRBJ1-6; clone size: NA
CDR3 protein: CASSLVSGVLRATF; CDR3 DNA: TGTGCCAGCAGCTTAGTTTCTGGAGTACTAAGGGCCACCTTC; V gene: TRBV7-2; D gene: NA; J gene: TRBJ1-2; clone size: NA
CDR3 protein: CAISGEGGGPNYNEQFF; CDR3 DNA: TGTGCCATCAGTGGAGAAGGGGGGGGCCCAAACTACAATGAGCAGTTCTTC; V gene: TRBV10-3; D gene: NA; J gene: TRBJ2-1; clone size: NA
CDR3 protein: CASSLRWSGANVLTF; CDR3 DNA: TGTGCCAGCAGCTTAAGGTGGTCTGGGGCCAACGTCCTGACTTTC; V gene: TRBV7-2; D gene: NA; J gene: TRBJ2-6; clone size: few
CDR3 protein: CASSFLGSADTQYF; CDR3 DNA: TGTGCCAGCAGCTTCCTGGGCTCCGCAGATACGCAGTATTTT; V gene: TRBV5-4; D gene: NA; J gene: TRBJ2-3; clone size: NA
CDR3 protein: CASRTGGESVGYTF; CDR3 DNA: TGTGCCAGCAGAACCGGGGGGGAATCTGTCGGCTACACCTTC; V gene: TRBV5-6; D gene: NA; J gene: TRBJ1-2; clone size: NA
CDR3 protein: CASRGWGGYTF; CDR3 DNA: TGTGCCAGCCGGGGATGGGGTGGCTACACCTTC; V gene: TRBV2; D gene: NA; J gene: TRBJ1-2; clone size: NA
CDR3 protein: CASSGTNTGELFF; CDR3 DNA: TGTGCCAGCAGCGGGACCAACACCGGGGAGCTGTTTTTT; V gene: TRBV7-8; D gene: NA; J gene: TRBJ2-2; clone size: NA
CDR3 protein: CATSDPGLGNEQFF; CDR3 DNA: TGTGCCACCAGTGACCCGGGACTGGGGAATGAGCAGTTCTTC; V gene: TRBV24-1; D gene: NA; J gene: TRBJ2-1; clone size: NA
CDR3 protein: CASSLEGAAFF; CDR3 DNA: TGTGCCAGCAGCTTAGAAGGGGCGGCTTTCTTT; V gene: TRBV7-9; D gene: NA; J gene: TRBJ1-1; clone size: NA
CDR3 protein: CASSYRVDGYTF; CDR3 DNA: TGTGCCAGCAGTTACAGGGTGGATGGCTACACCTTC; V gene: TRBV6-2/TRBV6-3; D gene: NA; J gene: TRBJ1-2; clone size: NA
CDR3 protein: CASSYPSDRANTEAFF; CDR3 DNA: TGTGCCAGCAGTTATCCCTCGGACAGGGCGAACACTGAAGCTTTCTTT; V gene: TRBV6-2/TRBV6-3; D gene: TRBD1; J gene: TRBJ1-1; clone size: NA
CDR3 protein: CASSPGTSGGVTQYF; CDR3 DNA: TGTGCCAGCAGCCCCGGGACTAGCGGGGGGGTTACGCAGTATTTT; V gene: TRBV7-2; D gene: TRBD2; J gene: TRBJ2-3; clone size: once
CDR3 protein: CASSYNNYGYTF; CDR3 DNA: TGTGCCAGCAGTTACAACAACTATGGCTACACCTTC; V gene: TRBV6-5; D gene: NA; J gene: TRBJ1-2; clone size: NA
CDR3 protein: CASSFRLDLQTNTQYF; CDR3 DNA: TGCGCCAGCAGCTTTCGACTAGACCTACAAACTAATACGCAGTATTTT; V gene: TRBV5-1; D gene: NA; J gene: TRBJ2-3; clone size: NA
CDR3 protein: CASSYQQVNTEAFF; CDR3 DNA: TGTGCCAGCAGTTACCAACAGGTGAACACTGAAGCTTTCTTT; V gene: TRBV6-2/TRBV6-3; D gene: NA; J gene: TRBJ1-1; clone size: NA
CDR3 protein: CASSNRQGVSGNTIYF; CDR3 DNA: TGTGCCAGCAGCAACCGACAGGGAGTCTCTGGAAACACCATATATTTT; V gene: TRBV9; D gene: TRBD1; J gene: TRBJ1-3; clone size: once
CDR3 protein: CASSRNSPLHF; CDR3 DNA: TGTGCCAGCAGCCGAAATTCACCCCTCCACTTT; V gene: TRBV7-9; D gene: NA; J gene: TRBJ1-6; clone size: NA
CDR3 protein: CASSLDSPNTEAFF; CDR3 DNA: TGCGCCAGCAGCCTGGACAGCCCGAACACTGAAGCTTTCTTT; V gene: TRBV5-1; D gene: NA; J gene: TRBJ1-1; clone size: NA
CDR3 protein: CASSSGMLNTEAFF; CDR3 DNA: TGTGCCAGCAGCTCGGGGATGCTGAACACTGAAGCTTTCTTT; V gene: TRBV5-8; D gene: NA; J gene: TRBJ1-1; clone size: NA
CDR3 protein: CASSQDVGTNGYTF; CDR3 DNA: TGTGCCAGCAGCCAAGACGTTGGGACGAATGGCTACACCTTC; V gene: TRBV3-1/TRBV3-2; D gene: NA; J gene: TRBJ1-2; clone size: NA
CDR3 protein: CASSLAGDSYGYTF; CDR3 DNA: TGTGCCAGCAGCTTAGCAGGGGACAGCTATGGCTACACCTTC; V gene: TRBV13; D gene: TRBD1; J gene: TRBJ1-2; clone size: once
CDR3 protein: CASSFMFDYTEAFF; CDR3 DNA: TGTGCCAGCAGCTTTATGTTCGATTACACTGAAGCTTTCTTT; V gene: TRBV7-2; D gene: NA; J gene: TRBJ1-1; clone size: once
CDR3 protein: CACSDSADQPQHF; CDR3 DNA: TGTGCCTGCTCGGACAGCGCCGATCAGCCCCAGCATTTT; V gene: TRBV19; D gene: NA; J gene: TRBJ1-5; clone size: NA
CDR3 protein: CASSPELGLKNNEQFF; CDR3 DNA: TGTGCCAGCTCACCGGAACTGGGACTGAAGAACAATGAGCAGTTCTTC; V gene: TRBV18; D gene: NA; J gene: TRBJ2-1; clone size: few
CDR3 protein: CASSSTSFPDEQYF; CDR3 DNA: TGTGCCAGCAGCTCGACTTCCTTCCCCGACGAGCAGTACTTC; V gene: TRBV7-2; D gene: NA; J gene: TRBJ2-7; clone size: NA
CDR3 protein: CASRFATADTDTQYF; CDR3 DNA: TGCGCCAGCCGCTTCGCGACAGCTGACACAGATACGCAGTATTTT; V gene: TRBV5-1; D gene: NA; J gene: TRBJ2-3; clone size: NA
CDR3 protein: CASSASPGSEQYF; CDR3 DNA: TGTGCCAGCAGCGCCTCCCCGGGTTCCGAGCAGTACTTC; V gene: TRBV9; D gene: NA; J gene: TRBJ2-7; clone size: NA
CDR3 protein: CASMGRPGPDEQFF; CDR3 DNA: TGTGCCAGCATGGGGCGGCCCGGGCCCGATGAGCAGTTCTTC; V gene: TRBV28; D gene: NA; J gene: TRBJ2-1; clone size: NA
CDR3 protein: CAWSGSYNSPLHF; CDR3 DNA: TGTGCCTGGTCGGGGAGCTATAATTCACCCCTCCACTTT; V gene: TRBV30; D gene: NA; J gene: TRBJ1-6; clone size: NA
CDR3 protein: CASSVQGTVREQFF; CDR3 DNA: TGTGCCAGCAGCGTTCAGGGGACGGTGCGTGAGCAGTTCTTC; V gene: TRBV9; D gene: NA; J gene: TRBJ2-1; clone size: NA
CDR3 protein: CASSLEIGHTEAFF; CDR3 DNA: TGTGCCAGCAGCTTAGAAATTGGTCACACTGAAGCTTTCTTT; V gene: TRBV11-2; D gene: NA; J gene: TRBJ1-1; clone size: NA
CDR3 protein: CASNLGTDTQYF; CDR3 DNA: TGTGCCTCAAACCTTGGCACAGATACGCAGTATTTT; V gene: TRBV12-3/TRBV12-4; D gene: NA; J gene: TRBJ2-3; clone size: NA
CDR3 protein: CASSLSSQGMDQPQHF; CDR3 DNA: TGTGCCAGCAGCTTATCGTCCCAGGGAATGGATCAGCCCCAGCATTTT; V gene: TRBV13; D gene: NA; J gene: TRBJ1-5; clone size: NA
CDR3 protein: CASSLVRSGGEQFF; CDR3 DNA: TGTGCCAGCAGCTTGGTTAGGTCAGGCGGGGAGCAGTTCTTC; V gene: TRBV7-7; D gene: NA; J gene: TRBJ2-1; clone size: once
CDR3 protein: CASRPGASGGGYTF; CDR3 DNA: TGTGCCAGTAGACCGGGGGCTTCAGGGGGTGGCTACACCTTC; V gene: TRBV19; D gene: TRBD1; J gene: TRBJ1-2; clone size: NA